Listed below are T cell receptor beta chains from one sample, sequenced in a study of blood T cells in healthy people across ages. TCRdb used MiXCR to reprocess the 5' RACE reads, holding one entry per CDR3 protein. The data show approximately 1,000,000 distinct CDR3 sequences, less than 45% seen once. Sequenced sample: blood. Receptor source: a man between 18 and 29 years old in good health. Each CDR3 is given with its conserved first and last residue. D genes are given only for firm matches. Expanded clones get a size class; other rows say once, few or many, or leave the size out.

V: TRBV5-1
D: TRBD1
size: NA
J: TRBJ1-2
DNA: TGCGCCAGCAGCTCGGACAGGGCTACGGGATATGGCTACACCTTC
CDR3: CASSSDRATGYGYTF

V: TRBV5-1
D: NA
size: few
J: TRBJ2-1
DNA: TGCGCCAGCAGCTTGGTGCCTGCAAACAATGAGCAGTTCTTC
CDR3: CASSLVPANNEQFF

V: TRBV4-1
D: NA
size: few
J: TRBJ1-2
DNA: TGCGCCAGCAGCCAACTACCATTGGGACATCGTGGCTACACCTTC
CDR3: CASSQLPLGHRGYTF

V: TRBV29-1
D: TRBD1
size: NA
J: TRBJ1-1
DNA: TGCAGCGTTTTCCGCCGACAGGGGGTAACTGAAGCTTTCTTT
CDR3: CSVFRRQGVTEAFF

V: TRBV3-1
D: NA
size: few
J: TRBJ2-6
DNA: TGTGCCAGCACTGGAGACCCTGGGGCCAACGTCCTGACTTTC
CDR3: CASTGDPGANVLTF

V: TRBV6-5
D: TRBD1
size: NA
J: TRBJ1-2
DNA: TGTGCCAGCACCGACACAGGGGACCATGGCTACACCTTC
CDR3: CASTDTGDHGYTF

V: TRBV2
D: TRBD2
size: NA
J: TRBJ2-3
DNA: TGTGCCAGCAGCCGGCCTAGCGGCTCCACAGATACGCAGTATTTT
CDR3: CASSRPSGSTDTQYF

V: TRBV6-1
D: TRBD1
size: NA
J: TRBJ2-1
DNA: TGTGCCAGCAGCTGGGGACTTAAGGGGACAGGGGGTTACAATGAGCAGTTCTTC
CDR3: CASSWGLKGTGGYNEQFF

V: TRBV7-2
D: TRBD1
size: few
J: TRBJ2-3
DNA: TGTGCCAGCAGTTCGGACAGGTTTAGCACAGATACGCAGTATTTT
CDR3: CASSSDRFSTDTQYF

V: TRBV5-1
D: NA
size: NA
J: TRBJ1-4
DNA: TGCGCCAGCAGCTCCACAGGGACCGATGAAAAACTGTTTTTT
CDR3: CASSSTGTDEKLFF

V: TRBV5-1
D: NA
size: NA
J: TRBJ2-2
DNA: TGCGCCAGCAGCCCGGGACCCTTAGCCGGGGAGCTGTTTTTT
CDR3: CASSPGPLAGELFF

V: TRBV5-1
D: NA
size: NA
J: TRBJ2-2
DNA: TGCGCCAGCAGCATGAGCAGGGGCACCGGGGAGCTGTTTTTT
CDR3: CASSMSRGTGELFF

V: TRBV27
D: NA
size: NA
J: TRBJ2-7
DNA: TGTGCCAGCACCTCTAGGTCCTACAATGAGCAGTACTTC
CDR3: CASTSRSYNEQYF

V: TRBV20-1
D: NA
size: few
J: TRBJ1-1
DNA: TGCAGAGTGACTAGTGGGACTGAAGCTTTCTTT
CDR3: CRVTSGTEAFF

V: TRBV20-1
D: TRBD1
size: NA
J: TRBJ1-2
DNA: TGCAGTGCTCCGAGGACAGGGATCGCCTATGGCTACACCTTC
CDR3: CSAPRTGIAYGYTF

V: TRBV5-6
D: NA
size: NA
J: TRBJ2-2
DNA: TGTGCCAGCAGCTTGAGTCAGGGTGGCACCGGGGAGCTGTTTTTT
CDR3: CASSLSQGGTGELFF

V: TRBV4-1
D: NA
size: NA
J: TRBJ1-1
DNA: TGCGCCAGCAGCCAAGCGGCTTCGAACACTGAAGCTTTCTTT
CDR3: CASSQAASNTEAFF

V: TRBV5-1
D: NA
size: many
J: TRBJ1-2
DNA: TGCGCCAGCAGCTTGGAGGGGGACTATGGCTACACCTTC
CDR3: CASSLEGDYGYTF

V: TRBV12-3/TRBV12-4
D: NA
size: few
J: TRBJ1-1
DNA: TGTGCCAGCAGTCCCCACGAAAGGAACACTGAAGCTTTCTTT
CDR3: CASSPHERNTEAFF

V: TRBV7-2
D: NA
size: NA
J: TRBJ1-6
DNA: TGTGCCAGCAGCCCCTCTAAGGGCACCTATAATTCACCCCTCCACTTT
CDR3: CASSPSKGTYNSPLHF

V: TRBV2
D: TRBD1
size: few
J: TRBJ2-1
DNA: TGTGCCAGCAGACCCGGACAGGCCATAGACTCTGATTATCAGTTCTTC
CDR3: CASRPGQAIDSDYQFF

V: TRBV4-2
D: NA
size: NA
J: TRBJ2-3
DNA: TGTGCCAGCAGCCAAGAGTTCTCCGGGAAGGTAATCTCTAGCACAGATACGCAGTATTTT
CDR3: CASSQEFSGKVISSTDTQYF

V: TRBV20-1
D: NA
size: few
J: TRBJ1-6
DNA: TGCAGTGCCTCAACAGGGTATTGGAATTCACCCCTCCACTTT
CDR3: CSASTGYWNSPLHF

V: TRBV15
D: TRBD1
size: NA
J: TRBJ2-1
DNA: TGTGCCACCATCCGGGACAGGGCGAGCGATGAGCAGTTCTTC
CDR3: CATIRDRASDEQFF

V: TRBV12-3/TRBV12-4
D: NA
size: NA
J: TRBJ2-7
DNA: TGTGCCAGCAGTTTCAAGGGTGTGTACGAGCAGTACTTC
CDR3: CASSFKGVYEQYF

V: TRBV7-9
D: TRBD2
size: NA
J: TRBJ2-3
DNA: TGTGCCAGCAGCTCAGGGACTAGCGGAGCCACAGATACGCTGTATTTT
CDR3: CASSSGTSGATDTLYF

V: TRBV20-1
D: NA
size: few
J: TRBJ1-6
DNA: TGCAGTGCTAGACAAGTGGAGTCCTACTATAATTCACCCCTCCACTTT
CDR3: CSARQVESYYNSPLHF

V: TRBV20-1
D: TRBD1
size: few
J: TRBJ1-5
DNA: TGCAGTGCTAGTCCACAGGGGAATAGCAATCAGCCCCAGCATTTT
CDR3: CSASPQGNSNQPQHF

V: TRBV6-5
D: NA
size: NA
J: TRBJ1-1
DNA: TGTGCCAGCAGTTACTTAAGGGGGAGTAGGAACACTGAAGCTTTCTTT
CDR3: CASSYLRGSRNTEAFF

V: TRBV7-9
D: TRBD2
size: NA
J: TRBJ2-7
DNA: TGTGCCAGCAGCCATATAGCGGGGAGTTCCTACGAGCAGTACTTC
CDR3: CASSHIAGSSYEQYF

V: TRBV6-6
D: NA
size: NA
J: TRBJ1-4
DNA: TGTGCCGGGACGACAGGCCGGAATGAAAAACTGTTTTTT
CDR3: CAGTTGRNEKLFF

V: TRBV12-3/TRBV12-4
D: NA
size: many
J: TRBJ2-3
DNA: TGTGCCAGCAGTGTGACCCTCCAGCCAGATACGCAGTATTTT
CDR3: CASSVTLQPDTQYF

V: TRBV4-3
D: NA
size: NA
J: TRBJ1-1
DNA: TGCGCCAGCAGCCAAGATTATAGCAGGCCGAGGGGTGAAGCTTTCTTT
CDR3: CASSQDYSRPRGEAFF

V: TRBV7-2
D: NA
size: few
J: TRBJ2-1
DNA: TGTGCCAGCAGCTTAGTGGGGGGCAACAACAATGAGCAGTTCTTC
CDR3: CASSLVGGNNNEQFF

V: TRBV20-1
D: TRBD1
size: NA
J: TRBJ2-7
DNA: TGCAGTGCCAGGCGGGACAGGGGGTATTACGAGCAGTACTTC
CDR3: CSARRDRGYYEQYF

V: TRBV24-1
D: NA
size: NA
J: TRBJ1-4
DNA: TGTGCCACCAGTGATGGGGGGGATGAAAAACTGTTTTTT
CDR3: CATSDGGDEKLFF

V: TRBV25-1
D: NA
size: NA
J: TRBJ2-7
DNA: TGTGCCAGCAGTGAAGGGGGACTCCCCTACGAGCAGTACTTC
CDR3: CASSEGGLPYEQYF

V: TRBV5-1
D: NA
size: NA
J: TRBJ2-1
DNA: TGCGCCAGCAGTTTGCTGCCTAGTGAAGAAAATGGGCAGTTCTTC
CDR3: CASSLLPSEENGQFF

V: TRBV2
D: NA
size: NA
J: TRBJ1-3
DNA: TGTGCCAGCAGTCATAATCGTCGGGTCTCTGGAAACACCATATATTTT
CDR3: CASSHNRRVSGNTIYF

V: TRBV4-3
D: TRBD1
size: few
J: TRBJ2-1
DNA: TGCGCCAGCAGCCAGGACAGGGGGCTTGACAATGAGCAGTTCTTC
CDR3: CASSQDRGLDNEQFF

V: TRBV5-1
D: NA
size: NA
J: TRBJ2-5
DNA: TGCGCCAGCAGCGTGGAGGACAATCGGCAGCAGTACTTC
CDR3: CASSVEDNRQQYF

V: TRBV6-2/TRBV6-3
D: TRBD1
size: NA
J: TRBJ2-7
DNA: TGTGCCAGCAGTTATTTGGACAGGGCCTACGAGCAGTACTTC
CDR3: CASSYLDRAYEQYF

V: TRBV15
D: NA
size: NA
J: TRBJ2-3
DNA: TGTGCCACCAGCAGAGATCGTAGGGATACGCAGTATTTT
CDR3: CATSRDRRDTQYF

V: TRBV20-1
D: NA
size: few
J: TRBJ1-1
DNA: TGCAGTGCTCTTTCCGACAGGAACACTGAAGCTTTCTTT
CDR3: CSALSDRNTEAFF

V: TRBV4-3
D: NA
size: many
J: TRBJ1-1
DNA: TGCGCCAGCAGCCAAGACGGGGACACTGAAGCTTTCTTT
CDR3: CASSQDGDTEAFF

V: TRBV20-1
D: NA
size: NA
J: TRBJ1-3
DNA: TGCAGTGCTAGAGATGGCCCTTCTGGAAACACCATATATTTT
CDR3: CSARDGPSGNTIYF

V: TRBV7-6
D: TRBD1
size: NA
J: TRBJ1-1
DNA: TGTGCCAGCAGCTCATATGGGGACAGGGGTAACACTGAAGCTTTCTTT
CDR3: CASSSYGDRGNTEAFF

V: TRBV6-2/TRBV6-3
D: NA
size: NA
J: TRBJ1-5
DNA: TGTGCCAGCACCTCGTACGGTCAGCCCCAGCATTTT
CDR3: CASTSYGQPQHF

V: TRBV5-1
D: TRBD1
size: few
J: TRBJ2-2
DNA: TGCGCCAGCAGCGAGAGACAGGGGGTGTTTACCGGGGAGCTGTTTTTT
CDR3: CASSERQGVFTGELFF

V: TRBV6-2/TRBV6-3
D: NA
size: NA
J: TRBJ1-1
DNA: TGTGCCAGCAGTCGAGGGGGGGGCGAGTTTGCCACTGAAGCTTTCTTT
CDR3: CASSRGGGEFATEAFF

V: TRBV12-3/TRBV12-4
D: TRBD1
size: few
J: TRBJ2-7
DNA: TGTGCCAGCAGTTTCGCGGGACAGGGGCCGTTTTCGCGGCAGTACTTC
CDR3: CASSFAGQGPFSRQYF

V: TRBV14
D: NA
size: NA
J: TRBJ2-4
DNA: TGTGCCAGCAGCCAAGGAGGGATGGAGCAGTACTTC
CDR3: CASSQGGMEQYF

V: TRBV10-3
D: NA
size: NA
J: TRBJ1-1
DNA: TGTGCCATCGGAGAGTATGGTGGTGGGACTGAAGCTTTCTTT
CDR3: CAIGEYGGGTEAFF

V: TRBV9
D: TRBD2
size: NA
J: TRBJ2-3
DNA: TGTGCCAGCAGCACACTAGCGGGGGCTACCACAGATACGCAGTATTTT
CDR3: CASSTLAGATTDTQYF

V: TRBV29-1
D: TRBD1
size: NA
J: TRBJ1-2
DNA: TGCAGCGTCGCCGGGACAGGGGATGCGGATGGCTACACCTTC
CDR3: CSVAGTGDADGYTF

V: TRBV6-4
D: NA
size: NA
J: TRBJ1-1
DNA: TGTGCCTCCCAGGGGCAGCCGAACACTGAAGCTTTCTTT
CDR3: CASQGQPNTEAFF

V: TRBV6-6
D: NA
size: NA
J: TRBJ1-5
DNA: TGTGCCAGCAGTTACACCGGACAGAGCAATCAGCCCCAGCATTTT
CDR3: CASSYTGQSNQPQHF

V: TRBV6-5
D: NA
size: few
J: TRBJ2-3
DNA: TGTGCCAGCGGCGAACAGAGAAGCACAGATACGCAGTATTTT
CDR3: CASGEQRSTDTQYF

V: TRBV4-3
D: TRBD2
size: few
J: TRBJ2-3
DNA: TGCGCCAGCAGCCAAGCTTTAGCGGGTCTGGCAGATACGCAGTATTTT
CDR3: CASSQALAGLADTQYF

V: TRBV4-2
D: NA
size: NA
J: TRBJ2-7
DNA: TGTGCCAGCAGCCAGGGTTACAGTGACTCCTACGAGCAGTACTTC
CDR3: CASSQGYSDSYEQYF